Presented here are 30 T cell receptor beta chains from one specimen sequenced in a study of response to subunit inactivated influenza vaccine. TCRdb reprocessed the RT-PCR reads via MiXCR and lists one record per CDR3 protein. Here the sample spans around 520,000 distinct CDR3 sequences, 12% being singletons. The sample here was PBMCs from blood, taken on the day of vaccination. All receptors come from a man between 45 and 60 years old who received an inactivated influenza vaccine.

The V call is TRBV6-2 or TRBV6-3, the J call TRBJ2-1, with TRBD1 matching over 7 bases. The CDR3 covers 15 residues. The germline CDR1 and CDR2 sequences are MNHEY and SVGEGT. J lost 4 bases, V lost 2 bases, and 5 bases had no gene match. CDR3 nucleotides: TGTGCCAGCAGTTACCTCGGGACAGATTACAATGAGCAGTTCTTC. It yields the protein CASSYLGTDYNEQFF.

This chain links TRBV27 with TRBJ2-3; D tentatively fits TRBD1 or TRBD2 (6 bases each). This CDR3 has 17 amino acids. V lost 0 bases to trimming and J lost 4 bases, with 17 bases between them. Germline CDR1 reads MNHEY; CDR2 reads SMNVEV (reference sequence). Here the CDR3 DNA reads TGTGCCAGCAGTTTATCGACCTGGGGGGCGCGCCCAGATACGCAGTATTTT. Protein sequence: CASSLSTWGARPDTQYF.

This chain uses TRBV21-1 with TRBJ2-1; whether TRBD2, the table's D call, matches the DNA was not checked. TRBV21-1 is shown as a pseudogene. The CDR3 length is 18 residues. The CDR3 DNA sequence: TGTGCCAGCAGCAGCCCCGGACAGTTAGCGGGAGAGGACAATGAGCAGTTCTTC. It codes for CASSSPGQLAGEDNEQFF.

The chain recombines TRBV2 with TRBJ1-1; no clear D. Per the germline V gene, CDR1 is SNHLY and CDR2 is FYNNEI. The CDR3 is 15 amino acids. The V and J ends lost 0 bases and 8 bases respectively, with 16 bases between them. The CDR3 DNA sequence: TGTGCCAGCAGTGAAGCAAGGGTCTTGGGTTTAGAAGCTTTCTTT. Protein: CASSEARVLGLEAFF. The full variable domain, completed using reference TRBV2 and TRBJ1-1, is EPEVTQTPSHQVTQMGQEVILRCVPISNHLYFYWYRQILGQKVEFLVSFYNNEISEKSEIFDDQFSVERPDGSNFTLKIRSTKLEDSAMYFCASSEARVLGLEAFFGQGTRLTVV.

This chain links TRBV7-9 with TRBJ1-5, with D perhaps TRBD1 (6 bases). The V gene's germline CDR1 is SEHNR and CDR2 FQNEAQ (reference sequence). V lost 5 bases and J 2 bases, leaving 13 bases between the germline ends. The CDR3 spans 15 residues. This CDR3 is CASSPSDSRNQPQHF. CDR3 DNA sequence: TGTGCCAGCAGCCCATCGGACAGTCGCAATCAGCCCCAGCATTTT. Full variable domain (missing parts from reference TRBV7-9 and TRBJ1-5): DTGVSQNPRHKITKRGQNVTFRCDPISEHNRLYWYRQTLGQGPEFLTYFQNEAQLEKSRLLSDRFSAERPKGSFSTLEIQRTEQGDSAMYLCASSPSDSRNQPQHFGDGTRLSIL.

The chain has TRBV7-9 and TRBJ2-3; 8 nucleotides agree with TRBD2. Per germline, CDR1 SEHNR and CDR2 FQNEAQ (reference sequence). The V and J ends lost 5 bases and 2 bases, in that order; junction bases with no gene match: 12. This CDR3 contains 17 residues. The CDR3 reads CASSGWTSPTITDTQYF. The CDR3 coding sequence is TGTGCCAGCAGCGGGTGGACTAGCCCAACCATCACAGATACGCAGTATTTT. Combining the CDR3 with reference TRBV7-9 and TRBJ2-3 gives the whole variable domain DTGVSQNPRHKITKRGQNVTFRCDPISEHNRLYWYRQTLGQGPEFLTYFQNEAQLEKSRLLSDRFSAERPKGSFSTLEIQRTEQGDSAMYLCASSGWTSPTITDTQYFGPGTRLTVL.

The chain couples TRBV5-1 to TRBJ1-4; TRBD1 matches 7 bases. Germline CDR1 is SGHRS and CDR2 is YFSETQ. V was pared by 0 bases and J by 2 bases, with 4 bases of the junction left unmatched. The CDR3 is made up of 16 amino acids. The CDR3 spells CASSLGATGTNEKLFF. CDR3 bases: TGCGCCAGCAGCTTGGGCGCGACAGGGACTAATGAAAAACTGTTTTTT.

This clonotype was seen repeatedly, ten times or more. The CDR3 nucleotides are TGTGCCAGCAGCTTAATGGGTGGGATGGCCAATGAGCAGTTCTTC. This gives the protein CASSLMGGMANEQFF. This sequence joins TRBV7-9 and TRBJ2-1; D is unclear. Trimming shortened V by 2 bases and J by 6 bases, and 14 bases separated the two germline ends. This CDR3 contains 15 residues. Germline assignment: CDR1 SEHNR and CDR2 FQNEAQ (reference sequence).

J is TRBJ1-2 and V is TRBV30; 10 bases fit TRBD1. The CDR3 is 15 amino acids. V dropped 5 bases and J dropped 2; count of bases not matched to a gene: 8. Germline CDR1 and CDR2: GTSNPN and SVGIG (reference sequence). The CDR3 sequence is CAWLGQGKSNYGYTF. For the CDR3, the DNA is TGTGCCTGGTTGGGACAGGGGAAATCAAACTATGGCTACACCTTC.

This rearrangement joins TRBV28 to TRBJ2-1; 7 positions match TRBD2. CDR3 length equals 16 residues. Germline V gives CDR1 MDHEN, CDR2 SYDVKM. Trimming took 3 bases from V and 4 from J; bases not matched to a gene: 9. CDR3 nucleotide sequence: TGTGCCAGCAGTTTTGAGAGCGGGATACTATACAATGAGCAGTTCTTC. It encodes CASSFESGILYNEQFF.

This clonotype was seen more than once but under ten times. CDR3 nucleotide sequence: TGCGCCAGCAGCCGTGGGACAGACACAGATACGCAGTATTTT. Its protein is CASSRGTDTDTQYF. The genes are TRBV5-1 and TRBJ2-3; 7 positions match TRBD1. The CDR3 loop spans 14 amino acids. Germline-derived CDR1 and CDR2 are SGHRS and YFSETQ. The J segment lost 2 bases and the V segment lost 4 bases, leaving 4 bases of the junction unmatched.

The V and J genes are TRBV6-2 or TRBV6-3 and TRBJ2-7; 11 bases map to TRBD2. CDR1 and CDR2 (germline): MNHEY, SVGEGT. V gave up 2 bases and J gave up 4 bases; unmatched junction bases: 10. This CDR3 has 17 residues. CDR3 sequence: CASSYRGTSGKTYEQYF. CDR3 coding DNA: TGTGCCAGCAGTTACCGAGGGACTAGCGGTAAAACTTACGAGCAGTACTTC.

Only a few counts were recorded for this clonotype. The V call is TRBV20-1, the J call TRBJ2-7; D unclear. V lost 0 bases and J lost 6, with 9 bases in between. Germline loops: CDR1 DFQATT, CDR2 SNEGSKA (reference sequence). The CDR3 totals 12 residues. The CDR3 reads CSARESSPEQYF. In DNA, the CDR3 is TGCAGTGCTAGAGAGTCTAGTCCCGAGCAGTACTTC.

This clonotype was counted only a few times. The genes are TRBV28 and TRBJ2-1; 14 bases fit TRBD2. V shed 6 bases and J 0 bases; nucleotides not matched to a gene: 7. Germline CDR1 is MDHEN and CDR2 is SYDVKM. CDR3 length equals 18 residues. The CDR3 DNA follows: TGTGCCAGCAGCCCCGGACTAGCGGGGGGCGCCTCCTACAATGAGCAGTTCTTC. It codes for CASSPGLAGGASYNEQFF. Based on the CDR3 plus reference TRBV28 and TRBJ2-1, the full variable domain is DVKVTQSSRYLVKRTGEKVFLECVQDMDHENMFWYRQDPGLGLRLIYFSYDVKMKEKGDIPEGYSVSREKKERFSLILESASTNQTSMYLCASSPGLAGGASYNEQFFGPGTRLTVL.

The DNA of the CDR3 is TGTGCCAGCAGTGTCCTGGGACTAGCGACAAGTGAGCAGTTCTTC. Translation: CASSVLGLATSEQFF. This chain joins TRBV12-3 or TRBV12-4 and TRBJ2-1; 10 bases fit TRBD2. V shed 5 bases, J shed 9 bases, and the junction held 10 bases outside the gene matches. This CDR3 has 15 amino acids.

The chain carries TRBV18 and TRBJ1-5; perhaps TRBD1 as D (5 bases). The CDR3 has 14 amino acids. V was cut by 2 bases and J by 2 bases, with 7 bases left in between. Germline CDR1 KGHSH, CDR2 LQKENI. The CDR3 is CASSPWGGNQPQHF. The CDR3 DNA sequence: TGTGCCAGCTCACCATGGGGGGGCAATCAGCCCCAGCATTTT.

This clonotype occurred a few times. The rearrangement links TRBV11-2 to TRBJ2-1; the D gene is possibly TRBD2 (6 bases). The CDR3 totals 16 residues. V lost 4 bases, J lost 3 bases, and 16 bases lay in between. CDR1 is SGHAT, CDR2 FQNNGV, per germline. This chain's CDR3 is CASSSLTVRGYNEQFF. The CDR3 bases are TGTGCCAGCAGCTCCCTGACTGTGCGGGGCTACAATGAGCAGTTCTTC.

At least ten counts were recorded for this clonotype. The genes are TRBV12-3 or TRBV12-4 and TRBJ2-7; 8 nucleotides line up with TRBD1. After removal of 6 bases from V and 6 bases from J, the junction contained 4 bases not matched to a gene. This CDR3 is built from 12 residues. The CDR3 nucleotides read TGTGCCAGCAGCCCGACAGGGGCCGAGCAGTACTTC. Encoded protein: CASSPTGAEQYF.

This clonotype occurred a few times. The genes are TRBV12-3 or TRBV12-4 and TRBJ1-1; D not resolved. Trimming took 7 bases from V and 3 from J, leaving 12 bases between them. The CDR3 runs 13 residues. The CDR3 is CASIPTLYTEAFF. The CDR3, as DNA: TGTGCCAGCATTCCGACACTTTACACTGAAGCTTTCTTT.

The chain links TRBV7-2 to TRBJ2-5; D is possibly TRBD1 or TRBD2 (6 bases each). Per the germline V gene, CDR1 is SGHTA and CDR2 is FQGNSA. CDR3 length: 15 amino acids. V was clipped by 5 bases and J by 11 bases, with 24 bases between them. Written as DNA, the CDR3 is TGTGCCAGCAGCGTCGATTCTCGGGGGCCCAGTGCGCAGTACTTC. Translated, it gives CASSVDSRGPSAQYF.

The chain joins TRBV28 to TRBJ1-6; 10 bases agree with TRBD1. Per germline, CDR1 MDHEN and CDR2 SYDVKM. Trimming removed 4 bases from V and 3 bases from J; junction bases left unmatched: 12. This CDR3 is built from 19 residues. CDR3 in amino acids: CASSSRWTGGGYYNSPLHF. Written as DNA, the CDR3 is TGTGCCAGCAGTTCCCGGTGGACAGGGGGAGGTTACTATAATTCACCCCTCCACTTT.

This clonotype was observed a handful of times. This chain connects TRBV3-1 to TRBJ2-7; the match to TRBD1 covers 8 bases. CDR3 size: 14 residues. Germline-derived CDR1 and CDR2 are LGHDT and YNNKEL (reference sequence). Trimming cost V 1 base and J 7 bases; bases outside gene matches: 6. The CDR3 coding sequence is TGTGCCAGCAGCCAAGGACAGGGGTTGGGTGAGCAGTACTTC. Protein product: CASSQGQGLGEQYF.

The gene calls are TRBV12-3 or TRBV12-4 and TRBJ1-3; 7 positions match TRBD1. This CDR3 contains 14 residues. Trimming took 3 bases from V and 2 from J; bases not matched to a gene: 1. The CDR3 region has the DNA TGTGCCAGCAGTTTTACAGGGGCTGGAAACACCATATATTTT. It is translated as CASSFTGAGNTIYF.

Ten or more counts support this clonotype. V gene TRBV11-1 combines with J gene TRBJ2-2; D is possibly TRBD1 or TRBD2 (5 bases each). The germline V gene has CDR1 SGHAT and CDR2 FQDESV (reference sequence). The V end lost 1 base, the J end lost 4 bases, and 22 bases lay between the germline ends. The CDR3 consists of 19 residues. The DNA of the CDR3 is TGTGCCAGCAGCTTAGAGGGGCAGGTCCTAGGACTTCGCACCGGGGAGCTGTTTTTT. Translating gives CASSLEGQVLGLRTGELFF.

The V call is TRBV15, the J call TRBJ2-7, with D possibly matching TRBD1 (5 bases). CDR3 length equals 14 residues. V shed 3 bases and J shed 0 bases, with 9 bases lying between them. Germline CDR1 is LNHNV and CDR2 is YYDKDF (reference sequence). CDR3 loop: CATSRDIGSYEQYF. CDR3 sequence (DNA): TGTGCCACCAGCAGGGACATCGGCTCCTACGAGCAGTACTTC. The full variable domain, its missing parts supplied by reference TRBV15 and TRBJ2-7, is DAMVIQNPRYQVTQFGKPVTLSCSQTLNHNVMYWYQQKSSQAPKLLFHYYDKDFNNEADTPDNFQSRRPNTSFCFLDIRSPGLGDTAMYLCATSRDIGSYEQYFGPGTRLTVT.

This clonotype was observed a handful of times. V usage is TRBV4-1 and J usage is TRBJ1-2; the D gene is possibly TRBD1 (5 bases). V shed 0 bases and J shed 4 bases, with 12 bases lying between them. CDR1 and CDR2 from the germline V gene are MGHRA and YSYEKL. This CDR3 is built from 15 residues. CDR3 bases: TGCGCCAGCAGCCAAGATTCCTCGACAGCCTATGGCTACACCTTC. Amino acid sequence: CASSQDSSTAYGYTF.

The sample holds a few counts of this clonotype. The V and J genes are TRBV20-1 and TRBJ2-5; 10 bases agree with TRBD2. Looked up from germline, CDR1 is DFQATT and CDR2 is SNEGSKA (reference sequence). V shed 4 bases, J shed 5 bases, and the junction held 7 bases outside the gene matches. The CDR3 sequence is 14 residues long. In DNA, the CDR3 is TGCAGTGCTATCAAGCGGGAGGGCCCGGAGACCCAGTACTTC. Translated, it gives CSAIKREGPETQYF.

This clonotype has only a few counts. The rearrangement joins TRBV12-3 or TRBV12-4 to TRBJ2-2; D unclear. The CDR3 length is 15 residues. The V end lost 4 bases, the J end lost 0 bases, and 9 bases lay between the germline ends. In DNA, the CDR3 is TGTGCCAGCAGTTCCCGCCCCGCGAACACCGGGGAGCTGTTTTTT. Protein sequence: CASSSRPANTGELFF.

The chain combines TRBV7-2 with TRBJ2-1; 11 bases align to TRBD2. This CDR3 is 15 amino acids long. Unmatched junction bases numbered 7, after V lost 1 base and J lost 11 bases. Per germline, CDR1 SGHTA and CDR2 FQGNSA. The CDR3 reads CASSLEVTSGGQQFF. The CDR3 bases are TGTGCCAGCAGCTTAGAGGTCACTAGCGGGGGCCAGCAGTTCTTC.

In this sample, this clonotype turned up many times. The rearrangement joins TRBV29-1 to TRBJ2-3; D is unclear. V was shortened by 5 bases and J by 6 bases, with 15 bases between the two germline ends. Germline CDR1 is SQVTM and CDR2 is ANQGSEA. The length of the CDR3 is 13 residues. CDR3 residues: CSVTNRPGDTQYF. The CDR3 region has the DNA TGCAGCGTTACCAATCGTCCTGGCGATACGCAGTATTTT.